The next 32 T cell receptor beta chains were all read from a single sample in a study of shared clonotypes between healthy human individuals (TCRdb year 2020). The method behind the library was the immunoSEQ multiplex PCR assay. TCRdb carries this immuneACCESS record with in-frame sequences only. Its versions omit some clonotypes, under half of them owing to an unresolved V gene in the studies checked, with the rest unexplained. The sample data list 1.6 million or so clones, and around 95% of these were observed just once. Clones ranked in the top ten supply over 1% of the sample. Sequences were obtained from naive CD4+ T cells sorted from blood. Taken with the paper, the label for cell subset or site translates to: CD45RA+ positively selected. Receptors originate from a young man in good health.

In regard to this clone: The same CDR3 arises from other DNA sequences in this sample as well. The genes are TRBV29-1 and TRBJ2-2; weak D call: TRBD2 (5 bases). From germline, CDR1 is SQVTM and CDR2 ANQGSEA. V gave up 2 bases and J gave up 4 bases, with 5 bases separating them. The CDR3 runs 12 residues. CDR3 loop: CSVERGTGELFF. The DNA of the CDR3 is TGCAGCGTTGAACGGGGCACCGGGGAGCTGTTTTTT.

The chain has TRBV11-2 and TRBJ1-1; D not resolved. CDR1 is SGHAT, CDR2 FQNNGV, per germline. This CDR3 has 10 residues. The ends were cut back, 0 bases at V and 10 bases at J, with 3 bases in the middle. The DNA of the CDR3 is TGTGCCAGCAGCTTAGAGTCAGCTTTCTTT. It is translated as CASSLESAFF. The full variable domain, in which reference TRBV11-2 and TRBJ1-1 provide the parts outside the CDR3, is EAGVAQSPRYKIIEKRQSVAFWCNPISGHATLYWYQQILGQGPKLLIQFQNNGVVDDSQLPKDRFSAERLKGVDSTLKIQPAKLEDSAVYLCASSLESAFFGQGTRLTVV.

J is TRBJ1-1 and V is TRBV7-2; TRBD1 might be the D (5 bases). Germline CDR1 and CDR2: SGHTA and FQGNSA. Trimming removed 1 base from V and 0 bases from J, with 15 bases in between. The CDR3 loop spans 17 amino acids. CDR3 nucleotides: TGTGCCAGCAGCTTAGTTTGGGGCAGAACGATGAACACTGAAGCTTTCTTT. Translated, it gives CASSLVWGRTMNTEAFF.

This clone has just one count. V is TRBV29-1 and J is TRBJ2-7; D call uncertain. Germline CDR1 is SQVTM and CDR2 is ANQGSEA. The CDR3 consists of 14 residues. Trimming took off 7 bases at V and 2 bases at J, with 18 bases between the two ends. The DNA for the CDR3 is TGCAGCGCCGTTCGTAGTACGAACACCTACGAGCAGTACTTC. Amino acid sequence: CSAVRSTNTYEQYF.

The chain is built from TRBV9 and TRBJ1-3; D remains ambiguous. Per germline, CDR1 SGDLS and CDR2 YYNGEE. The CDR3 is 16 amino acids. The V end was cut by 1 base, the J end by 4 bases, with 15 bases between. The CDR3 nucleotides are TGTGCCAGCAGCGTAAGTCCCATGGCTACAGGAAACACCATATATTTT. Protein sequence: CASSVSPMATGNTIYF.

This clone was recorded a few times. The genes are TRBV6-6 and TRBJ1-5, with a weak D call TRBD1 (6 bases). From germline, CDR1 is MNHNY and CDR2 SVGAGI (reference sequence). The V and J ends lost 7 bases and 9 bases respectively, with 16 bases between them. The length of the CDR3 is 13 residues. CDR3 sequence reads: CASTPTGSRPQHF. The CDR3 region has the DNA TGTGCCAGCACCCCGACAGGCAGCCGGCCCCAGCATTTT.

The V call is TRBV11-3, the J call TRBJ2-3, with 9 nucleotides matching TRBD2. The CDR3 is 16 residues long. CDR1 is SGHNT and CDR2 is YENEEA in the germline V gene. Trimming at V came to 5 bases and at J to 3 bases, leaving 9 bases not matched to a gene. The CDR3 sequence: CASSQGLAMGTDTQYF. The CDR3, as DNA: TGTGCCAGCAGCCAGGGACTAGCAATGGGGACAGATACGCAGTATTTT. Looking up the rest from reference TRBV11-3 and TRBJ2-3 gives the full variable domain: EAGVVQSPRYKIIEKKQPVAFWCNPISGHNTLYWYLQNLGQGPELLIRYENEEAVDDSQLPKDRFSAERLKGVDSTLKIQPAELGDSAVYLCASSQGLAMGTDTQYFGPGTRLTVL.

This chain's CDR3 is CAWRELRVPARGYTF. CDR3 coding DNA: TGTGCCTGGAGAGAACTTCGGGTCCCCGCTCGGGGCTACACCTTC. The rearrangement uses TRBV30 and TRBJ1-2; D call uncertain. The CDR3 consists of 15 residues. The V gene's germline CDR1 is GTSNPN and CDR2 SVGIG (reference sequence). V shed 3 bases and J shed 8 bases, with 22 bases lying between them.

The chain employs TRBV5-1 and TRBJ2-1, with D tentatively TRBD1 (5 bases). The V and J ends lost 4 bases and 0 bases respectively, with 11 bases between them. This CDR3 is built from 15 residues. CDR1 and CDR2 from the germline V gene are SGHRS and YFSETQ. Written as DNA, the CDR3 is TGCGCCAGCAGCCAGGGTAGAAGCTCCTACAATGAGCAGTTCTTC. Its protein is CASSQGRSSYNEQFF.

This clone appeared once. The chain is built from TRBV5-1 and TRBJ2-7; D gene ambiguous. V was shortened by 0 bases and J by 6 bases, with 13 bases between the two germline ends. Germline-derived CDR1 and CDR2 are SGHRS and YFSETQ. This CDR3 comprises 14 residues. CDR3 residues: CASSLEGYPGEQYF. The CDR3 coding sequence is TGCGCCAGCAGCTTGGAAGGCTACCCTGGCGAGCAGTACTTC.

This clone was recorded once. Other DNA sequences in this specimen translate into the identical CDR3. This chain connects TRBV6-5 to TRBJ1-4, with unresolved D. Germline CDR1 MNHEY, CDR2 SVGAGI. The CDR3 is made up of 14 amino acids. V was cut by 6 bases and J by 0 bases, with 8 bases left in between. CDR3 DNA sequence: TGTGCCAGCAGCGGCAGTGCAACTAATGAAAAACTGTTTTTT. Residues: CASSGSATNEKLFF.

V usage is TRBV10-2 and J usage is TRBJ2-5, with 7 bases fitting TRBD1. V shed 6 bases and J 0 bases; nucleotides not matched to a gene: 13. The CDR3 spans 17 residues. Germline V CDR1 and CDR2: WSHSY, SAAADI. The CDR3 nucleotides are TGCGCCAGCAGCCCCTTGAGGGGACAGCCGAACCAAGAGACCCAGTACTTC. Its translation is CASSPLRGQPNQETQYF.

Details on this clone: The same CDR3 arises from other DNA sequences in this sample as well. The chain's CDR3 is CASSSRRNTEAFF. In nucleotides, the CDR3 is TGTGCCAGCAGCTCCAGGAGGAACACTGAAGCTTTCTTT. The chain recombines TRBV7-2 with TRBJ1-1; D is unclear. CDR1 and CDR2 (germline): SGHTA, FQGNSA. This CDR3 spans 13 amino acids. V gave up 4 bases and J gave up 1 base, with 7 bases separating them.

The rearrangement uses TRBV29-1 and TRBJ2-5; D not certain. The CDR3 runs to 12 residues. Germline CDR1 and CDR2: SQVTM and ANQGSEA. V lost 4 bases and J lost 3, with 9 bases in between. This chain's CDR3 is CSVGIREETQYF. In nucleotides, the CDR3 is TGCAGCGTTGGGATCCGGGAAGAGACCCAGTACTTC.

The genes are TRBV5-5 and TRBJ2-3; D perhaps matches TRBD2 (6 bases). Germline loops: CDR1 SGHKS, CDR2 YYEKEE (reference sequence). The CDR3 consists of 15 residues. V lost 2 bases, J lost 3 bases, and 13 bases lay in between. The CDR3 protein is CASSFSPAGTDTQYF. The DNA of the CDR3 is TGTGCCAGCAGCTTTTCCCCCGCGGGGACAGATACGCAGTATTTT.

This sequence joins TRBV5-6 and TRBJ2-3; the D gene is possibly TRBD1 (6 bases). With 2 bases removed from V and 2 bases from J, the gap between germline ends came to 18 bases. There are 17 residues in the CDR3. CDR1 is SGHDT and CDR2 is YYEEEE in the germline V gene. For the CDR3, the DNA is TGTGCCAGCAGCTTTATGTTGGGCAGGGGAGACACAGATACGCAGTATTTT. Translated, it gives CASSFMLGRGDTDTQYF.

The chain links TRBV10-3 to TRBJ2-7; 11 bases agree with TRBD2. The CDR3 is 16 amino acids. The germline V gene encodes CDR1 ENHRY and CDR2 SYGVKD. V lost 3 bases, J lost 1 base, and 5 bases stayed unmatched. The CDR3, as DNA: TGTGCCATCAGTGACCCCCTAGCGGGAGGTTCCTACGAGCAGTACTTC. This gives the protein CAISDPLAGGSYEQYF.

There are a few counts of this clone. V is TRBV6-6 and J is TRBJ2-4, with a weak D call TRBD2 (6 bases). From germline, CDR1 is MNHNY and CDR2 SVGAGI (reference sequence). This CDR3 comprises 14 residues. V lost 11 bases and J 0 bases, leaving 14 bases between the germline ends. CDR3 sequence: CAGKGTPAKNIQYF. The CDR3 nucleotides are TGTGCCGGAAAAGGGACTCCAGCCAAAAACATTCAGTACTTC.

A word on this clone: Other DNA variants within this sample encode the same CDR3. The chain combines TRBV28 with TRBJ1-5; 7 bases fit TRBD1. Germline CDR1 reads MDHEN; CDR2 reads SYDVKM. The CDR3 length is 15 residues. V was clipped by 6 bases and J by 2 bases; unmatched bases: 7. CDR3 DNA sequence: TGTGCCAGCAGCCTGAGACAGGGTCGCAATCAGCCCCAGCATTTT. Its translation: CASSLRQGRNQPQHF.

The chain carries TRBV5-1 and TRBJ1-1, with TRBD1 matching 10 bases. Germline lookup yields CDR1 SGHRS and CDR2 YFSETQ. The CDR3 contains 15 residues. V was pared by 4 bases and J by 4 bases, with 7 bases of the junction left unmatched. CDR3 coding DNA: TGCGCCAGCAGCCTGCGACAGGGGGCTTTCACTGAAGCTTTCTTT. Protein sequence: CASSLRQGAFTEAFF.

The chain combines TRBV21-1 with TRBJ2-7. TRBV21-1 is a pseudogene locus. The CDR3 runs to 16 residues. As DNA, the CDR3 is TGTGCCAGCAGCAATTATCTGGCCGGGCGTCTACCCGAGCAGTACTTC. Its protein product is CASSNYLAGRLPEQYF.

This clone was picked up one time. This chain links TRBV5-1 with TRBJ1-3; D not certain. CDR3 size: 16 residues. Germline CDR1 and CDR2: SGHRS and YFSETQ. Trimming shortened V by 1 base and J by 1 base, and 12 bases separated the two germline ends. The CDR3 sequence: CASSLCCPGSGNTIYF. CDR3 nucleotides: TGCGCCAGCAGCTTGTGCTGCCCGGGGTCTGGAAACACCATATATTTT.

The V call is TRBV5-5, the J call TRBJ2-1; D possibly matches TRBD1 or TRBD2 (5 bases each). Germline CDR1 reads SGHKS; CDR2 reads YYEKEE (reference sequence). The CDR3 is 16 amino acids. Trimming shortened V by 3 bases and J by 9 bases, and 22 bases separated the two germline ends. CDR3 DNA: TGTGCCAGCAGCTCCCGCGTGGGGCCGGGAAACACTGAGCAGTTCTTC. Its protein product is CASSSRVGPGNTEQFF.

The V call is TRBV9, the J call TRBJ2-3; D unresolved. V was trimmed by 4 bases and J by 2 bases, leaving 14 bases between them. The CDR3 sequence is 15 residues long. The germline V gene has CDR1 SGDLS and CDR2 YYNGEE. The DNA for the CDR3 is TGTGCCAGCAGCCCCGTGGGCTGGGTCACAGATACGCAGTATTTT. Protein sequence: CASSPVGWVTDTQYF.

The chain recombines TRBV25-1 with TRBJ2-7, with D tentatively TRBD1 (6 bases). Germline V gene sequence: CDR1 MGHDK, CDR2 SYGVNS. The ends were cut back, 8 bases at V and 1 base at J, with 15 bases in the middle. CDR3 size: 14 residues. CDR3 nucleotides: TGTGCCAGCCTAGGTGTGGGGGCTTCCTACGAGCAGTACTTC. Encoded protein: CASLGVGASYEQYF.

The V gene is TRBV7-6, the J gene TRBJ2-7; tentative D call: TRBD1 (6 bases). The V end lost 5 bases, the J end lost 6 bases, and 14 bases lay between the germline ends. CDR3 length equals 13 residues. Germline loops: CDR1 SGHVS, CDR2 FNYEAQ. CDR3 bases: TGTGCCAGCAGCCGCGACAGGACGGGCGAGCAGTACTTC. Translated: CASSRDRTGEQYF.

V is TRBV27 and J is TRBJ1-4; D is unclear. The length of the CDR3 is 13 residues. Germline-derived CDR1 and CDR2 are MNHEY and SMNVEV (reference sequence). Deletions cut 6 bases from V and 5 bases from J, with 10 bases between. The CDR3: CASRLGGNEKLFF. For the CDR3, the DNA is TGTGCCAGCAGGCTGGGTGGAAATGAAAAACTGTTTTTT.

The CDR3 loop reads CASSLAYPLKDEQYF. The CDR3 coding sequence is TGCGCCAGCAGCTTGGCTTACCCCCTAAAGGACGAGCAGTACTTC. The chain recombines TRBV5-1 with TRBJ2-7; D unclear. The germline V and J ends were trimmed by 0 bases and 5 bases, with 15 bases remaining between them. CDR1 SGHRS and CDR2 YFSETQ come from the germline V gene. The CDR3 runs 15 residues.

The V gene is TRBV4-3, the J gene TRBJ2-1; D remains ambiguous. Trimming took 0 bases from V and 5 from J, leaving 5 bases between them. Germline CDR1 is LGHNA and CDR2 is YSLEER. This CDR3 comprises 13 residues. The CDR3 sequence is CASSQEFDNEQFF. CDR3 nucleotide sequence: TGCGCCAGCAGCCAAGAGTTTGACAATGAGCAGTTCTTC.

V usage is TRBV10-3 and J usage is TRBJ2-7; D uncertain. CDR3 length equals 14 residues. Deletions cut 3 bases from V and 2 bases from J, with 11 bases between. Germline assignment: CDR1 ENHRY and CDR2 SYGVKD. The CDR3 region is CAISDLKAAYEQYF. In DNA form, the CDR3 reads TGTGCCATCAGTGATCTTAAGGCTGCCTACGAGCAGTACTTC.

This CDR3 reads CASSFHTPEEKLFF. The CDR3 DNA sequence: TGCGCCAGCAGCTTTCACACACCGGAAGAAAAACTGTTTTTT. The chain recombines TRBV5-1 with TRBJ1-4; D remains ambiguous. The CDR3 contains 14 residues. V was trimmed by 2 bases and J by 8 bases, leaving 13 bases between them. The germline gives CDR1 SGHRS, CDR2 YFSETQ. The full variable domain, completed using reference TRBV5-1 and TRBJ1-4, is KAGVTQTPRYLIKTRGQQVTLSCSPISGHRSVSWYQQTPGQGLQFLFEYFSETQRNKGNFPGRFSGRQFSNSRSEMNVSTLELGDSALYLCASSFHTPEEKLFFGSGTQLSVL.

The chain has TRBV13 and TRBJ2-7; a possible D gene is TRBD2 (6 bases). The CDR3 runs 15 residues. V was shortened by 0 bases and J by 12 bases, with 21 bases between the two germline ends. Germline V gene sequence: CDR1 PRHDT, CDR2 FYEKMQ (reference sequence). As DNA, the CDR3 is TGTGCCAGCAGCTTAGGCCTTCGAGTCGGCTGGGGACTGTACTTC. Translation: CASSLGLRVGWGLYF.